This T cell receptor beta chain derives from a study of blood T cell repertoires in COVID-19 (dated by TCRdb to 2020 to 2021). As for the study more broadly: Collaborator samples came from the United States, Italy and Spain and covered acute and convalescent phases of COVID-19. The repertoires were released in a freely available public database intended as a resource for research on the immune response to SARS-CoV-2. Deeply sampled blood TCRbeta repertoires from subjects exposed to, actively infected with, or recovered from COVID-19 were included in the dataset. The prospective study material was composed of cDNA or gDNA derived from T cells, B-cell-depleted T cells, or PBMCs. The samples were drawn from the first 160 participants of the ongoing ImmuneRACE study and from 950 to 1,500 subjects provided by 6 global collaborators. A de-identified subject ID, COVID-19 status, age in years and sex were almost always included in the sample metadata. Where HLA class I and class II types were available, the types were taken from metadata supplied by the sample provider, not from assay-based typing. What the authors observed across the whole study: The quantity of clinical and demographic metadata differed by source and by participant and was supplied without curation.

TCRbeta CDR3 regions were amplified from genomic DNA using the immunoSEQ Assay, a bias-controlled multiplex PCR. The authors' analysis ran thus. Nucleated cell counts per sample were estimated from amplification of reference gene primers within the assay. Sequence reads were collapsed and filtered to measure the absolute abundance of every unique TCRbeta CDR3 rearrangement. For each sample, productive Simpson clonality was calculated as the square root of Simpson's diversity index across productive rearrangements. TCRdb provides this immuneACCESS table in a form limited to in-frame rearrangements. Some clones are lacking; in checked studies, under half of them reflect an unresolved V gene, and why the rest are absent is not known. Clone size and V and J calls were adopted from that table, with D and trimming inferred from the DNA. The sample table shows 190,000 or so clones, and about nine tenths are seen once. The top ten hold 6.7% of the sample.

Of note for this clone: The antigen it binds to is not known. The record has no base qualities; no much larger clone is one base away.

The collaborating institutions used their own protocols to collect whole blood in K2EDTA tubes. For TCRbeta analysis, collaborators shipped samples in one of three forms: frozen whole blood, isolated PBMCs, or DNA extracted from either of those sample types. V is cut by 7 bases and J by 1 base, and the space between the germline ends is 10 bases. The CDR3 covers 14 residues, taking in both the cysteine and the phenylalanine. The entry retains the CDR3 DNA only, 42 bases that are in frame from base 1. The germline V gene provides CDR1 WSHSY and CDR2 SAAADI. The source material was peripheral blood. This receptor was identified in a man aged 35-49 years with acute or convalescent COVID-19. The receptor chain draws on TRBV10-2 and TRBJ2-2, with no reliable assignment of the D segment. The CDR3 region: CASNSLGNTGELFF. The nucleotides read TGCGCCAGCAACTCTCTCGGGAACACCGGGGAGCTGTTTTTT.